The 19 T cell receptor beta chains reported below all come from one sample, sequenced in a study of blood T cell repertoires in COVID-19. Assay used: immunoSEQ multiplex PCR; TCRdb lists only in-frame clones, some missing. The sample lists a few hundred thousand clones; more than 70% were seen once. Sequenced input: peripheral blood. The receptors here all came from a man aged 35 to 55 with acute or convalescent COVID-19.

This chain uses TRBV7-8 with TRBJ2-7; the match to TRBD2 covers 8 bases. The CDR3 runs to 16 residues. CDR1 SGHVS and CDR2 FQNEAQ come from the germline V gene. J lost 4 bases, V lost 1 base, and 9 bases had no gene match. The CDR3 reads CASSLEWSSGYYEQYF. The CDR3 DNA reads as TGTGCCAGCAGCTTAGAGTGGTCTAGCGGGTATTACGAGCAGTACTTC.

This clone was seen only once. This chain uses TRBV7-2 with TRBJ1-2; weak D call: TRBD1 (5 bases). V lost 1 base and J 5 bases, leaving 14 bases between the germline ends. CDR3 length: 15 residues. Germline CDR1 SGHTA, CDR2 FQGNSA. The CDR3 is CASSLDASGPYGYTF. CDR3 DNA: TGTGCCAGCAGCTTAGATGCGTCAGGGCCTTATGGCTACACCTTC.

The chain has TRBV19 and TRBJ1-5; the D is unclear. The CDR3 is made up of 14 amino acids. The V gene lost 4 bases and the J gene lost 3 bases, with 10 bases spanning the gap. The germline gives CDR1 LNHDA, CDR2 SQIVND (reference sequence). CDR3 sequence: CASSTPPPNQPQHF. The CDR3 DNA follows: TGTGCCAGTAGTACCCCCCCTCCCAATCAGCCCCAGCATTTT.

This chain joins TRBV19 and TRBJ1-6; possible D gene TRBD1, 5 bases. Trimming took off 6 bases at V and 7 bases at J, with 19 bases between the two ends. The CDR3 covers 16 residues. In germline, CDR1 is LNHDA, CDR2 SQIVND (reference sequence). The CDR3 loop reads CASRTGLAEQNSPLHF. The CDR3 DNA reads TGTGCCAGTAGAACGGGACTGGCGGAACAAAATTCACCCCTCCACTTT.

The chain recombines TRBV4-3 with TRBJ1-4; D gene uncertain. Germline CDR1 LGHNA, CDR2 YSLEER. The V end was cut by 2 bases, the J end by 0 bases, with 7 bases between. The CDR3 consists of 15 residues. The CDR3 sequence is CASSQLLATNEKLFF. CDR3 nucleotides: TGCGCCAGCAGCCAACTTCTTGCAACTAATGAAAAACTGTTTTTT.

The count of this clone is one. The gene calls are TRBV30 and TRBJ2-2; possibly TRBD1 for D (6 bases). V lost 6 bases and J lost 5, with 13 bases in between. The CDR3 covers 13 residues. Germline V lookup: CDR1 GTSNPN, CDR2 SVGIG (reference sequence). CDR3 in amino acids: CACDRIETGELFF. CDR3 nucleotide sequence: TGTGCCTGTGACAGGATTGAGACCGGGGAGCTGTTTTTT.

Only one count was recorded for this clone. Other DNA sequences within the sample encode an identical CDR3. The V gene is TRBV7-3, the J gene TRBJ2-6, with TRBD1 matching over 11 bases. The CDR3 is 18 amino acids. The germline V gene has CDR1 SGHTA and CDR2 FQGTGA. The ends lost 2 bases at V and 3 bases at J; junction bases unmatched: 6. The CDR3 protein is CASSLPGQGAGGANVLTF. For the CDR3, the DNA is TGTGCCAGCAGCTTACCTGGACAGGGGGCGGGTGGGGCCAACGTCCTGACTTTC. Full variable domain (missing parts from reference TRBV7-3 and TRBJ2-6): GAGVSQTPSNKVTEKGKYVELRCDPISGHTALYWYRQSLGQGPEFLIYFQGTGAADDSGLPNDRFFAVRPEGSVSTLKIQRTERGDSAVYLCASSLPGQGAGGANVLTFGAGSRLTVL.

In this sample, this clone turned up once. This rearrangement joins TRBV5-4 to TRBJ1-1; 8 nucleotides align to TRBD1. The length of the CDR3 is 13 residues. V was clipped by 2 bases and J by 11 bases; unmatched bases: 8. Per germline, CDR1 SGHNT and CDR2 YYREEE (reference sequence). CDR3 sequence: CASSFTQGAGAFF. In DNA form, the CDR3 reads TGTGCCAGCAGCTTTACGCAGGGGGCAGGGGCTTTCTTT.

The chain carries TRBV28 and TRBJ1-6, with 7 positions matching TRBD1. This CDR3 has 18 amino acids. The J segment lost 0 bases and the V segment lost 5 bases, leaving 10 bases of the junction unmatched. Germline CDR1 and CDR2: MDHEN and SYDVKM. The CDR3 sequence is CASSPDRSLSSYNSPLHF. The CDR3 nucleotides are TGTGCCAGCAGTCCGGACAGGTCCCTCAGCTCCTATAATTCACCCCTCCACTTT.

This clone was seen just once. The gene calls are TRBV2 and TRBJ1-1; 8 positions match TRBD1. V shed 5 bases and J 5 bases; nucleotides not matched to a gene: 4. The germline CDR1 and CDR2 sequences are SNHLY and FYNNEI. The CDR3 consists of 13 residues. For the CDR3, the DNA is TGTGCCAGCAGTCGACAGGGGTGGACTGAAGCTTTCTTT. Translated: CASSRQGWTEAFF.

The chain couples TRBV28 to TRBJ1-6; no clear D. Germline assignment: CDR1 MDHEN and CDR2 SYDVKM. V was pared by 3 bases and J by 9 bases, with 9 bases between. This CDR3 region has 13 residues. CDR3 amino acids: CASSLGRVSPLHF. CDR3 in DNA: TGTGCCAGCAGTTTGGGGAGAGTTTCACCCCTCCACTTT.

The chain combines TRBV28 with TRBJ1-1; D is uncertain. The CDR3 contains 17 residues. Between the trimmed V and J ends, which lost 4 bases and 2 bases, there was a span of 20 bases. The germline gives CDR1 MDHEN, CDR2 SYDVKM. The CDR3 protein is CASSSRYARPLNTEAFF. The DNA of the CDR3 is TGTGCCAGCAGTTCACGATACGCCAGGCCACTTAACACTGAAGCTTTCTTT.

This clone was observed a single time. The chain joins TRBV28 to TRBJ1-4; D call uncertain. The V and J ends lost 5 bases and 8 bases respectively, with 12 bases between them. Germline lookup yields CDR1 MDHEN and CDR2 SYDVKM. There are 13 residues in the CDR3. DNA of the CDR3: TGTGCCAGCAGTCCATGGGGAGCGGAAAAACTGTTTTTT. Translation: CASSPWGAEKLFF.

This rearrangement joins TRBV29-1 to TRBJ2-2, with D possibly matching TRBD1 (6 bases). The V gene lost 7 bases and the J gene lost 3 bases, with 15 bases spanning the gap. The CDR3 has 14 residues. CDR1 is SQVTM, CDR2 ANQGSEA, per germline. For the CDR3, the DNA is TGCAGCGCACTACAGGGCCCGGACACCGGGGAGCTGTTTTTT. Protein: CSALQGPDTGELFF.

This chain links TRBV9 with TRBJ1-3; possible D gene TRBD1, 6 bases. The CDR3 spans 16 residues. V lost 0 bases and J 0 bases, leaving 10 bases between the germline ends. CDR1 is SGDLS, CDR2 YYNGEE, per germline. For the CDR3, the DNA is TGTGCCAGCAGCGTAGGGGACACCACCTCTGGAAACACCATATATTTT. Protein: CASSVGDTTSGNTIYF.

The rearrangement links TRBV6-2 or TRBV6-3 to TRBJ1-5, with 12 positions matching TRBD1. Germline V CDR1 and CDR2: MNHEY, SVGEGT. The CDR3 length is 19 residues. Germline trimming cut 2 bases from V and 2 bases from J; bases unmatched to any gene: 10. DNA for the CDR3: TGTGCCAGCAGTTACGACCCGGGACAGGGGGCGTTTGGCAATCAGCCCCAGCATTTT. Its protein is CASSYDPGQGAFGNQPQHF.

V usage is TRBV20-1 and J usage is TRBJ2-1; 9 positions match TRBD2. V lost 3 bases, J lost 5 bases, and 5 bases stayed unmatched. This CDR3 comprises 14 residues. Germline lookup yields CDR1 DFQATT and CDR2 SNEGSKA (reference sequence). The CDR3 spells CSASFLAGNNEQFF. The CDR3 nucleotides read TGCAGTGCTAGTTTCCTAGCGGGAAACAATGAGCAGTTCTTC.

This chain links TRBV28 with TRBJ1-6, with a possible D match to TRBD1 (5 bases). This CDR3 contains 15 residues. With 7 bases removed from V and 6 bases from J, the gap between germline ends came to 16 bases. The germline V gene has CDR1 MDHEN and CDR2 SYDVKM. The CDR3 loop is CASNPGSGSNSPLHF. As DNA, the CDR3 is TGTGCCAGCAACCCAGGGTCCGGGAGTAATTCACCCCTCCACTTT.

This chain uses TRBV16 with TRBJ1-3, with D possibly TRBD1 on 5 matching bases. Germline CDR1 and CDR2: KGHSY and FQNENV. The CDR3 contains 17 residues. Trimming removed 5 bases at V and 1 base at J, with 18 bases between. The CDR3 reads CASSTPRGQQSGNTIYF. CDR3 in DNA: TGTGCCAGCAGCACCCCAAGAGGACAACAGTCTGGAAACACCATATATTTT.